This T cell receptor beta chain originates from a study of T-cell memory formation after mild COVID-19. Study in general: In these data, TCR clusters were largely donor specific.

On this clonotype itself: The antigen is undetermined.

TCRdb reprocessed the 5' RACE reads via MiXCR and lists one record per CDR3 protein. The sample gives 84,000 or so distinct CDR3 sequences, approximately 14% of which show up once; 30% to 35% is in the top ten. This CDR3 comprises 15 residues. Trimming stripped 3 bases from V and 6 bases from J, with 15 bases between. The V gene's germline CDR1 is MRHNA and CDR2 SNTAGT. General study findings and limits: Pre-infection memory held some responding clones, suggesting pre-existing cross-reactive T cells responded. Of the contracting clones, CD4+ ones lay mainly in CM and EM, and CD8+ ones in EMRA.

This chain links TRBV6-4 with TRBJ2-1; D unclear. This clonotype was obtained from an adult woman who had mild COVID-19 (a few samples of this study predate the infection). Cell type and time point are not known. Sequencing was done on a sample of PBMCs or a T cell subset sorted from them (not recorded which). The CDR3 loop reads CASSEADPPGNEQFF. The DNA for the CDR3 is TGTGCCAGCAGTGAGGCAGACCCTCCTGGCAATGAGCAGTTCTTC.